This is a list of T cell receptor beta chains from one sample in a study of cytomegalovirus exposure and HLA in healthy donors. Repertoires were generated with immunoSEQ multiplex PCR, while TCRdb's copy carries only in-frame clones and drops some. In the table there are over 200,000 clones, roughly 83% of which are singletons. The sequenced material came from PBMCs. The receptor source for this set is a woman aged 18-29 years in good health and CMV-seronegative. The CDR3 runs from the conserved cysteine through the conserved F or W. Fields, in order: clone size, D gene, J gene, V gene, CDR3 DNA, CDR3 protein. D genes are given only for firm matches. Size is omitted from some rows. Given values are once, few, many or a class for expanded clones.

>NA|TRBD2|TRBJ2-3|TRBV27
TGTGCCAGCAGCACTAGCGGGAGGGATACGCAGTATTTT
CASSTSGRDTQYF
>NA|TRBD2|TRBJ2-1|TRBV27
TGTGCCAGCAGAACGGGGACTAGCGGATACAATGAGCAGTTCTTC
CASRTGTSGYNEQFF
>NA|TRBD1|TRBJ2-7|TRBV11-2
TGTGCCAGCAGCCTCCGTCGGGACAGGGGGCACCACGAGCAGTACTTC
CASSLRRDRGHHEQYF
>once|NA|TRBJ1-2|TRBV15
TGTGCCACCAGCAGAGACCGGACTCAAGACTCCTATGGCTACACCTTC
CATSRDRTQDSYGYTF
>NA|NA|TRBJ2-1|TRBV18
TGTGCCAGCTCACCACCGGGACTCCCTGAGCAGTTCTTC
CASSPPGLPEQFF
>NA|NA|TRBJ2-7|TRBV28
TGTGCCAGCGCTACCCTCGGGACCTACGAGCAGTACTTC
CASATLGTYEQYF
>few|NA|TRBJ1-1|TRBV6-5
TGTGCCAGCAGAGGGGCCACTGAAGCTTTCTTT
CASRGATEAFF
>NA|NA|TRBJ1-1|TRBV5-1
TGCGCCAGCAGCCCACAACCCAATTCGGGGACTGAAGCTTTCTTT
CASSPQPNSGTEAFF
>once|TRBD2|TRBJ2-5|TRBV7-3
TGTGCCAGCAGCTTAGGAGCGGGAGTAGGGGGATGGGAGACCCAGTACTTC
CASSLGAGVGGWETQYF
>NA|NA|TRBJ2-1|TRBV2
TGTGCCAGCAGTGAAGCGCTTTTAGCGCGGGATGAGCAGTTCTTC
CASSEALLARDEQFF
>few|NA|TRBJ2-7|TRBV2
TGTGCCAGCAGACCGGTCTCGGCCAACTACGAGCAGTACTTC
CASRPVSANYEQYF
>NA|TRBD1|TRBJ1-2|TRBV27
TGTGCCAGCAGTCCGGACAGGGGTTATGGCTACACCTTC
CASSPDRGYGYTF
>NA|TRBD1|TRBJ2-7|TRBV2
TGTGCCAGCAGACGGGACAGGGAGTACGAGCAGTACTTC
CASRRDREYEQYF
>NA|NA|TRBJ1-1|TRBV6-6
TGTGCCAGCAGGTACAGGAACACTGAAGCTTTCTTT
CASRYRNTEAFF
>NA|TRBD1|TRBJ2-2|TRBV25-1
TGTGCCAGCAGTGGACAGGGGCGGGTCACCGGGGAGCTGTTTTTT
CASSGQGRVTGELFF
>NA|TRBD1|TRBJ2-5|TRBV5-6
TGTGCCAGCAGCGGGACAGGGAATAAGGGAGAGACCCAGTACTTC
CASSGTGNKGETQYF
>NA|NA|TRBJ1-3|TRBV6-5
TGTGCCAGTGTGAGTCTCTCTGGAAACACCATATATTTT
CASVSLSGNTIYF
>NA|NA|TRBJ1-1|TRBV6-5
TGTGCCAGCAGAGGGACCTCTGAAGCTTTCTTT
CASRGTSEAFF
>NA|NA|TRBJ2-7|TRBV18
TGTGCCAGCTCACCCAACGCCTACGAGCAGTACTTC
CASSPNAYEQYF
>NA|NA|TRBJ1-2|TRBV19
TGTGCCAGTAGCTCAAGGGCAGGATCGGTGTTAGATGGCTACACCTTC
CASSSRAGSVLDGYTF
>NA|NA|TRBJ1-3|TRBV7-3
TGTGCCAGCAGCTTGGGACAAACTGGAAACACCATATATTTT
CASSLGQTGNTIYF
>NA|NA|TRBJ2-3|TRBV6-4
TGTGCCAGCAGTGACCGAACAGGTAGCACAGATACGCAGTATTTT
CASSDRTGSTDTQYF
>NA|NA|TRBJ1-5|TRBV10-3
TGTGCCATCAGTGAGGTTGACAGCAGAGGAGGCAATCAGCCCCAGCATTTT
CAISEVDSRGGNQPQHF
>NA|NA|TRBJ1-1|TRBV7-3
TGTGCCAGCAGCTTATCTGAGGGGCAGAACACTGAAGCTTTCTTT
CASSLSEGQNTEAFF
>once|NA|TRBJ1-2|TRBV28
TGTGCCAGCAGTTTTGGGGGCCGCGGCTACACCTTC
CASSFGGRGYTF
>NA|TRBD2|TRBJ2-7|TRBV5-4
TGTGCCAGCAAGACGGGAGGTCACTACGAGCAGTACTTC
CASKTGGHYEQYF
>NA|TRBD1|TRBJ1-5|TRBV11-2
TGTGCCAGCAGCTCCCACACAGGGGGCGGTTTGGAGCCCCAGCATTTT
CASSSHTGGGLEPQHF
>NA|TRBD1|TRBJ1-5|TRBV6-5
TGTGCCAGCAGCTCCGGGACAGGGGGAAATCAGCCCCAGCATTTT
CASSSGTGGNQPQHF
>NA|TRBD2|TRBJ2-7|TRBV7-2
TGTGCCAGCAGCTTAGCGATAGCTAGCGGGGGATCCTACGAGCAGTACTTC
CASSLAIASGGSYEQYF
>NA|TRBD1|TRBJ1-1|TRBV5-1
TGCGCCAGCAGCCCCGAGGGACAGGGTTCGACTGAAGCTTTCTTT
CASSPEGQGSTEAFF
>NA|NA|TRBJ1-5|TRBV30
TGTGCCTGGAGTGTACAACCCCAGGGAAATCAGCCCCAGCATTTT
CAWSVQPQGNQPQHF
>few|TRBD2|TRBJ2-7|TRBV5-6
TGTGCCAGCAGTCCCCTAGCGGGTGTGTTATCCTACGAGCAGTACTTC
CASSPLAGVLSYEQYF
>NA|TRBD2|TRBJ2-7|TRBV6-1
TGTGCCAGCACAGGGGCTAGCGGGAGGGAACTAGAGCAGTACTTC
CASTGASGRELEQYF
>NA|NA|TRBJ2-6|TRBV5-1
TGCGCCAGCAGCTTGGTGGCCAGTTCCTCTGGGGCCAACGTCCTGACTTTC
CASSLVASSSGANVLTF
>many|TRBD1|TRBJ2-5|TRBV28
TGTGCCAGCAGTTTTAGTCAGGGGGCGGAGACCCAGTACTTC
CASSFSQGAETQYF
>NA|NA|TRBJ1-1|TRBV19
TGTGCCAGTAGTATAGATCGCGAGGAGGTGAACACTGAAGCTTTCTTT
CASSIDREEVNTEAFF
>NA|NA|TRBJ1-3|TRBV2
TGTGCCAGCAGTCTAACAGCTTCTGGAAACACCATATATTTT
CASSLTASGNTIYF
>NA|NA|TRBJ1-2|TRBV30
TGTGCCTGGAGAGGGGAAGGACCCCGTGGCTACACCTTC
CAWRGEGPRGYTF
>NA|NA|TRBJ2-2|TRBV11-2
TGTGCCAGCAGCTTAGATAGTAGGGTCGCGAACACCGGGGAGCTGTTTTTT
CASSLDSRVANTGELFF
>NA|NA|TRBJ1-2|TRBV6-5
TGTGCCAGCAGTTACTCAAAGGAGTCCTATGGCTACACCTTC
CASSYSKESYGYTF
>NA|TRBD2|TRBJ2-1|TRBV30
TGTGCCTGGAGTCAGGGAAGCGGGAGGGCCTCTGAGCAGTTCTTC
CAWSQGSGRASEQFF
>NA|TRBD1|TRBJ1-4|TRBV5-1
TGCGCCAGCAGCTCCCAGGGGGAGGAGGAAAAACTGTTTTTT
CASSSQGEEEKLFF
>NA|NA|TRBJ1-1|TRBV27
TGTGCCAGCAGTTTATCGGAGGGAGGGACCACTGAAGCTTTCTTT
CASSLSEGGTTEAFF
>few|NA|TRBJ1-2|TRBV2
TGTGCCAGCAGTGGAGCGGACGCAGTCGTTGGCTACACCTTC
CASSGADAVVGYTF
>NA|NA|TRBJ2-7|TRBV10-2
TGCGCCAGCAGTCCGACAGCCTACGAGCAGTACTTC
CASSPTAYEQYF
>NA|TRBD1|TRBJ1-1|TRBV4-1
TGCGCCAGCAGCCAAGGGGGGACAGGGGTTACGTTT
CASSQGGTGVTF
>NA|NA|TRBJ1-3|TRBV6-1
TGTGCCAGCAGTGGACACTCCGGAAACACCATATATTTT
CASSGHSGNTIYF
>few|NA|TRBJ1-5|TRBV7-8
TGTGCCAGCAGCTCAACAAATTGGGTTAGACAGAGCAATCAGCCCCAGCATTTT
CASSSTNWVRQSNQPQHF
>NA|NA|TRBJ2-3|TRBV29-1
TGCAGCGTTTGTCCACAAAAGGGACCGAGTACGCAGTATTTT
CSVCPQKGPSTQYF
>NA|NA|TRBJ2-7|TRBV27
TGTGCCAGCAGTTTATTTCGCGACACCTCCGAGCAGTACTTC
CASSLFRDTSEQYF
>once|NA|TRBJ2-2|TRBV6-5
TGTGCCAGCAGCAAAAACACCGGGGAGCTGTTTTTT
CASSKNTGELFF
>few|NA|TRBJ1-5|TRBV2
TGTGCCAGCAGACGAAATCAGCCCCAGCATTTT
CASRRNQPQHF
>NA|NA|TRBJ1-3|TRBV14
TGTGCCAGCAGCGTTAACAGAAGGGATTCATTCTCTGGAAACACCATATATTTT
CASSVNRRDSFSGNTIYF
>NA|NA|TRBJ2-7|TRBV27
TGTGCCAGCAGTATAACCGGGAGTTCCTACGAGCAGTACTTC
CASSITGSSYEQYF